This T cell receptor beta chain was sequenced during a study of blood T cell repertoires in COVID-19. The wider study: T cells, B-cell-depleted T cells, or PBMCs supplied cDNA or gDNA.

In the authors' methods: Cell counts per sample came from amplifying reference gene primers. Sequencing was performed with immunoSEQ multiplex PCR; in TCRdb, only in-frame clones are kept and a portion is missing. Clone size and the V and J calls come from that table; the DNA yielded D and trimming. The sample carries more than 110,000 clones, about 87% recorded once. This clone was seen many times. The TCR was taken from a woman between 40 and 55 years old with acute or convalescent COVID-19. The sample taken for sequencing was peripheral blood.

In DNA, the CDR3 is TGTGCCAGTAGTATAGTTCCGGGAAACGAGCAGTACTTC. Its protein is CASSIVPGNEQYF. J is TRBJ2-7 and V is TRBV19, with a tentative D call TRBD2 (5 bases). V was clipped by 1 base and J by 5 bases, with 9 bases between them. This CDR3 comprises 13 residues. Germline assignment: CDR1 LNHDA and CDR2 SQIVND (reference sequence).